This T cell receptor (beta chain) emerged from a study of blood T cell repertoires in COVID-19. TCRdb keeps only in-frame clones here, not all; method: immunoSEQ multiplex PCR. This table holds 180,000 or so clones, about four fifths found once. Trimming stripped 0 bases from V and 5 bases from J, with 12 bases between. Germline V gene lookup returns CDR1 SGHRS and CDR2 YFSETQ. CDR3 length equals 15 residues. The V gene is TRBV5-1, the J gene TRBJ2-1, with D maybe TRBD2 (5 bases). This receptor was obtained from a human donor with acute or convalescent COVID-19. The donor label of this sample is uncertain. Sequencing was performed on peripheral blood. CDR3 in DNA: TGCGCCAGCAGCTTGGCTCCGGGGTCCCACAATGAGCAGTTCTTC. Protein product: CASSLAPGSHNEQFF.